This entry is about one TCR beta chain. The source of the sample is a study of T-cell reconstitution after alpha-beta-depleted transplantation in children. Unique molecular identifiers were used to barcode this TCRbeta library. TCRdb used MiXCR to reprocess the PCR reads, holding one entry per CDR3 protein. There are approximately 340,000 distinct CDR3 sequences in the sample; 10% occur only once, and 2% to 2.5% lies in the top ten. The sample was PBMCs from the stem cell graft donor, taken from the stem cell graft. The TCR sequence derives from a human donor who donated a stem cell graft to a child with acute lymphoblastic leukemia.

CDR3 sequence reads: CSAGTWGENIQYF. CDR3 DNA sequence: TGCAGCGCCGGAACCTGGGGGGAAAACATTCAGTACTTC. The chain recombines TRBV29-1 with TRBJ2-4; tentatively, D is TRBD2 (6 bases). Germline assignment: CDR1 SQVTM and CDR2 ANQGSEA. V was pared by 7 bases and J by 5 bases, with 15 bases between. This CDR3 has 13 amino acids.